Following are 17 T cell receptor beta chains from one sample sequenced in a study of T cell clonality in common variable immunodeficiency. Profiled with immunoSEQ multiplex PCR; TCRdb holds only in-frame clones, not every one. The specimen gives under 50,000 clones without singletons; the ten biggest hold approximately 2%. The sample taken for sequencing was peripheral blood mononuclear cells. These receptors originate from a person between 18 and 70 years old in good health.

This clone was picked up many times. The missing CDR3 end, 3 residues past where the read stops, is filled in from the germline J gene. The chain couples TRBV18 to TRBJ2-5; TRBD1 is a possible D gene (8 bases). This CDR3 is 16 amino acids long. V lost 5 bases and J 4 bases, leaving 20 bases between the germline ends. CDR1 is KGHSH and CDR2 is LQKENI in the germline V gene. CDR3 amino acids: CASSSGQGGITETQYF. CDR3 DNA (partial): TGTGCCAGCTCATCCGGACAGGGAGGGATCACAGAGACC.

This clone was recorded at least ten times. The missing CDR3 end, 3 residues past where the read stops, is filled in from the germline J gene. This CDR3 is also generated by other DNA sequences in the sample. The rearrangement joins TRBV6-2 or TRBV6-3 to TRBJ1-2, with a tentative D call TRBD1 (5 bases). This CDR3 has 13 residues. V was cut by 8 bases and J by 0 bases, with 10 bases left in between. Germline assignment: CDR1 MNHEY and CDR2 SVGEGT. The CDR3 spells CASQGSSNYGYTF. The CDR3 bases that were read are TGTGCCAGCCAGGGATCGTCTAACTATGGC.

This clone was detected ten times or more. The missing CDR3 end, 3 residues past where the read stops, is filled in from the germline J gene. The genes are TRBV20-1 and TRBJ2-3, with D uncertain. The V end was cut by 7 bases, the J end by 1 base, with 9 bases between. Germline loops: CDR1 DFQATT, CDR2 SNEGSKA (reference sequence). The CDR3 covers 12 residues. CDR3 region: CSVEPGTDTQYF. CDR3 DNA (partial): TGCAGTGTTGAGCCCGGCACAGATACG.

This clone was counted between two and nine times. The sequence runs out 3 residues before the end of the CDR3; the remainder is reconstructed from the germline J gene. The rearrangement links TRBV19 to TRBJ1-2; 9 bases agree with TRBD1. This CDR3 is built from 14 residues. Per the germline V gene, CDR1 is LNHDA and CDR2 is SQIVND (reference sequence). The CDR3 sequence: CASSVQGAPDTYTF. CDR3 DNA, as far as it was read: TGTGCCAGTAGTGTACAGGGGGCCCCAGATACC.

There are many counts of this clone. The read is 3 residues too short to cover the CDR3 end, so that end is filled in from the germline J gene. The gene calls are TRBV7-8 and TRBJ1-1, with 7 bases lining up with TRBD1. This CDR3 has 15 amino acids. Germline CDR1 reads SGHVS; CDR2 reads FQNEAQ. The J segment lost 4 bases and the V segment lost 2 bases, leaving 7 bases of the junction unmatched. Incomplete CDR3 DNA: TGTGCCAGCAGCTTACAAGGGGCAGGGGGCACTGAA. Translated: CASSLQGAGGTE. The whole CDR3 sequence reads CASSLQGAGGTEAFF.

This clone was counted at least ten times. Read coverage stops 3 residues before the CDR3 terminus; the germline J gene supplies the remainder. The J gene is TRBJ2-2, the V gene TRBV6-1; TRBD2 matches 8 bases. Germline values: CDR1 MNHNS, CDR2 SASEGT. The CDR3 loop spans 15 amino acids. Trimming at V came to 4 bases and at J to 4 bases, leaving 5 bases not matched to a gene. CDR3 bases read: TGTGCCAGCAGTGTCCCAGCGGGGGTCACCGGGGAG. Its translation: CASSVPAGVTGE. The full CDR3 reads CASSVPAGVTGELFF.

This clone has ten or more counts. The read gets to within 3 residues of the CDR3 end, and the germline J gene fills in the rest. Additional DNA sequences in this sample encode the identical CDR3. The J gene is TRBJ1-4, the V gene TRBV7-2; D is uncertain. Trimming took off 5 bases at V and 0 bases at J, with 7 bases between the two ends. CDR1 and CDR2 (germline): SGHTA, FQGNSA. The CDR3 has 14 residues. The sequenced CDR3 bases are TGTGCCAGCAGCCACAGAGCAACTAATGAAAAA. This translates into CASSHRATNEK. The whole CDR3 reads CASSHRATNEKLFF.

This clone appeared many times. Coverage ceases 3 residues before the CDR3 finishes, and the germline J gene fills in the end. This chain connects TRBV6-2 or TRBV6-3 to TRBJ2-1, with 9 bases lining up with TRBD1. The trim removed 2 bases at V and 8 bases at J, leaving 13 bases unmatched. This CDR3 is built from 17 residues. Germline CDR1 reads MNHEY; CDR2 reads SVGEGT. CDR3 residues: CASSYAGTGTPYDEQFF. The covered CDR3 bases are TGTGCCAGCAGTTACGCCGGGACAGGGACCCCTTACGATGAG.

This clone was observed many times. Sequencing ends 3 residues short of the CDR3 end; the germline J gene provides the rest. The chain is built from TRBV30 and TRBJ1-5; 11 nucleotides agree with TRBD1. The CDR3 has 15 amino acids. The V and J ends lost 2 bases and 6 bases, in that order; junction bases with no gene match: 6. Germline assignment: CDR1 GTSNPN and CDR2 SVGIG (reference sequence). Incomplete CDR3 DNA: TGTGCCTGGAGTAAAGGGACAGGGGGGAGTCAGCCC. Protein product: CAWSKGTGGSQP. The whole CDR3 is CAWSKGTGGSQPQHF. Full variable domain (missing parts from reference TRBV30 and TRBJ1-5): SQTIHQWPATLVQPVGSPLSLECTVEGTSNPNLYWYRQAAGRGLQLLFYSVGIGQISSEVPQNLSASRPQDRQFILSSKKLLLSDSGFYLCAWSKGTGGSQPQHFGDGTRLSIL.

This clone was observed many times. The CDR3 is cut off 3 residues early in the read; its end comes from the germline J gene. The V call is TRBV5-1, the J call TRBJ1-1; D is perhaps TRBD1 (5 bases). Germline CDR1 reads SGHRS; CDR2 reads YFSETQ. The CDR3 is made up of 13 amino acids. V shed 4 bases and J shed 5 bases, with 12 bases lying between them. CDR3 bases read: TGCGCCAGCAGCCCAATCAAGGGGACTGAA. Protein product: CASSPIKGTE. The entire CDR3 sequence reads CASSPIKGTEAFF.

This clone was found many times. Read coverage stops 3 residues before the CDR3 terminus; the germline J gene supplies the remainder. The chain recombines TRBV19 with TRBJ1-5; D call uncertain. CDR3 length equals 16 residues. The germline V gene encodes CDR1 LNHDA and CDR2 SQIVND (reference sequence). The V gene lost 3 bases and the J gene lost 0 bases, with 12 bases spanning the gap. The CDR3 bases that were read are TGTGCCAGTAGTATTCCTCAGACTTATAGCAATCAGCCC. This gives the protein CASSIPQTYSNQP. The entire CDR3 is CASSIPQTYSNQPQHF.

This clone was observed many times. The read ends 3 residues shy of where the CDR3 ends; the end is completed using the germline J gene. This chain joins TRBV18 and TRBJ2-2; D perhaps matches TRBD1 (5 bases). V gave up 3 bases and J gave up 0 bases, with 8 bases separating them. The CDR3 has 15 residues. From germline, CDR1 is KGHSH and CDR2 LQKENI. CDR3: CASSPAGPNTGELFF. The part of the CDR3 DNA that was read is TGTGCCAGCTCACCGGCAGGGCCGAACACCGGGGAG.

This clone came up a few times. The read stops 3 residues short of the end of the CDR3; the missing end is completed from the germline J gene. The V call is TRBV20-1, the J call TRBJ2-3, with D perhaps TRBD1 (5 bases). Germline values: CDR1 DFQATT, CDR2 SNEGSKA (reference sequence). This CDR3 region has 13 residues. The CDR3 protein is CSAIDSTFEPQYF. The sequenced CDR3 bases are TGCAGTGCCATAGACAGTACTTTTGAGCCG.

This clone has a count of ten or more. The read gets to within 3 residues of the CDR3 end, and the germline J gene fills in the rest. The V gene is TRBV2, the J gene TRBJ2-7, with D unclear. CDR3 length equals 13 residues. Germline V gene sequence: CDR1 SNHLY, CDR2 FYNNEI. V shed 6 bases and J shed 2 bases, with 11 bases lying between them. The DNA read from the CDR3 is TGTGCCAGCAGGCAGATACGTCCCTACGAG. It specifies CASRQIRPYE. The complete CDR3 reads CASRQIRPYEQYF. The entire variable domain, with the rest obtained from reference TRBV2 and TRBJ2-7, is as follows: EPEVTQTPSHQVTQMGQEVILRCVPISNHLYFYWYRQILGQKVEFLVSFYNNEISEKSEIFDDQFSVERPDGSNFTLKIRSTKLEDSAMYFCASRQIRPYEQYFGPGTRLTVT.

This clone was counted at least ten times. The read ends 3 residues shy of where the CDR3 ends; the end is completed using the germline J gene. V usage is TRBV20-1 and J usage is TRBJ1-3; D is possibly TRBD1 (6 bases). Germline V CDR1 and CDR2: DFQATT, SNEGSKA (reference sequence). Trimming cost V 4 bases and J 3 bases, with 10 bases left between them. This CDR3 has 13 amino acids. The CDR3 DNA, read in part, is TGCAGTGCTAAGGGGGAGGATGGAAACACC. Residues: CSAKGEDGNT. The complete CDR3 reads CSAKGEDGNTIYF.

This clone was picked up many times. The CDR3 end falls 3 residues outside the read, so it is completed with the germline J gene. The J gene is TRBJ2-5, the V gene TRBV7-9; D might be TRBD1 (6 bases). The length of the CDR3 is 13 residues. Germline V gene data show CDR1 as SEHNR and CDR2 as FQNEAQ (reference sequence). Deletions cut 5 bases from V and 2 bases from J, with 9 bases between. CDR3 protein: CASSPGDQETQYF. The sequenced CDR3 bases are TGTGCCAGCAGCCCAGGGGATCAAGAGACC.

This clone came up many times. The read ends 3 residues shy of where the CDR3 ends; the end is completed using the germline J gene. The chain couples TRBV7-6 to TRBJ1-1; D perhaps matches TRBD1 (6 bases). Germline V gives CDR1 SGHVS, CDR2 FNYEAQ. The V gene lost 5 bases and the J gene lost 6 bases, with 10 bases spanning the gap. The CDR3 is 12 residues long. CDR3 bases read: TGTGCCAGCAGCCCGGAGGGGGCTGAA. Translation gives CASSPEGAE. In full, the CDR3 reads CASSPEGAEAFF.